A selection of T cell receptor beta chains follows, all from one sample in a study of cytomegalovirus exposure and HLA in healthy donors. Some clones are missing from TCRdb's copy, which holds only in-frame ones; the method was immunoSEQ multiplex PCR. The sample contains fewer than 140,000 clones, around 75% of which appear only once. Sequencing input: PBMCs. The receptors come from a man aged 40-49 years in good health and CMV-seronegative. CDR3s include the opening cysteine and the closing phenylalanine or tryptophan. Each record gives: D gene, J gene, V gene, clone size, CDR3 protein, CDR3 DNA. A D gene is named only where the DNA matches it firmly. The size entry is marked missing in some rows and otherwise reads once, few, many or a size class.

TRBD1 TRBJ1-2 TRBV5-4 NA CASSLDRDYGYTF TGTGCCAGCAGCTTAGACAGGGACTATGGCTACACCTTC
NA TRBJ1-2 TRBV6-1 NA CASSESLSRQRRAYTF TGTGCCAGCAGTGAATCTTTAAGTCGGCAGCGTCGAGCCTACACCTTC
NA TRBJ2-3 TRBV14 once CASSQDGGTDTQYF TGTGCCAGCAGCCAAGATGGAGGCACAGATACGCAGTATTTT
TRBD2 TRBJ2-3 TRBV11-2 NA CASSLESAGGRNTQYF TGTGCCAGCAGCTTAGAGAGCGCGGGGGGGCGAAATACGCAGTATTTT
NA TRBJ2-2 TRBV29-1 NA CSIHRANTGELFF TGCAGCATACACAGGGCGAACACCGGGGAGCTGTTTTTT
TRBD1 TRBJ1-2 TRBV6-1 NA CASKQGLQGARGYTF TGTGCCAGCAAGCAAGGCCTACAGGGGGCGCGAGGCTACACCTTC
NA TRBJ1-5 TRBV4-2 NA CASSQDLGAQVNQPQHF TGTGCCAGCAGCCAAGATCTGGGGGCACAAGTCAATCAGCCCCAGCATTTT
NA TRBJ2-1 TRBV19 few CASNNSEQFF TGTGCCAGTAATAATAGTGAGCAGTTCTTC
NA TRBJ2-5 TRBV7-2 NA CASSARAKQGGQETQYF TGTGCCAGCAGCGCCAGAGCGAAACAGGGGGGGCAAGAGACCCAGTACTTC
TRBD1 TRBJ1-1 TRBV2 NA CASRDRTGGTEAFF TGTGCCAGCAGGGATCGGACAGGGGGGACTGAAGCTTTCTTT
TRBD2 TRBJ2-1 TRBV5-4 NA CASSLERGWGNEQFF TGTGCCAGCAGCTTGGAGCGGGGGTGGGGGAATGAGCAGTTCTTC
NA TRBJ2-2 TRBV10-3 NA CATAPVTGVPANTGELFF TGTGCCACCGCCCCGGTAACGGGGGTTCCCGCGAACACCGGGGAGCTGTTTTTT
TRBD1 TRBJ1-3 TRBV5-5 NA CASSIQTGILTGNTIYF TGTGCCAGCAGCATACAGACAGGGATATTGACTGGAAACACCATATATTTT
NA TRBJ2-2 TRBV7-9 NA CSSSPVVTGELFF TGTTCCAGCAGCCCAGTGGTCACCGGGGAGCTGTTTTTT
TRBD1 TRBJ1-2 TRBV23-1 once CASSQPEDRVYYGYTF TGCGCCAGCAGTCAACCTGAGGACAGGGTATACTATGGCTACACCTTC
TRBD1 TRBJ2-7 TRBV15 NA CATSITGGSCEQYF TGTGCCACCAGCATAACAGGGGGCAGCTGCGAGCAGTACTTC
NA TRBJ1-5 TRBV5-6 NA CASSWSRSNQPQHF TGTGCCAGCAGCTGGTCGCGGAGCAATCAGCCCCAGCATTTT
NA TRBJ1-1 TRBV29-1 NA CSVGQANTEAFF TGCAGCGTTGGGCAGGCGAACACTGAAGCTTTCTTT
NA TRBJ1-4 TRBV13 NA CASSLGSLNEKLFF TGTGCCAGCAGCTTGGGGAGCCTTAATGAAAAACTGTTTTTT
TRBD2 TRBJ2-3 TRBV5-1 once CASSSGGSADTQYF TGCGCCAGCAGCTCCGGGGGGAGTGCAGATACGCAGTATTTT
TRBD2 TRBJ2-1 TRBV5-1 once CASSEGGLAGAYNEQFF TGCGCCAGCAGCGAAGGAGGACTAGCGGGCGCGTACAATGAGCAGTTCTTC
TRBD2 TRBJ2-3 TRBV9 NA CASSVLAGATDTQYF TGTGCCAGCAGCGTACTAGCGGGGGCCACAGATACGCAGTATTTT
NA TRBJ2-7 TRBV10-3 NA CAISKGGEQYF TGTGCCATCAGTAAAGGGGGCGAGCAGTACTTC
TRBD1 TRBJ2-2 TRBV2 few CASLDRVNAGELFF TGTGCCAGCCTGGACAGGGTTAACGCCGGGGAGCTGTTTTTT
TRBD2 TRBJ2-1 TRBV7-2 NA CASSGTSGGAGEQFF TGTGCCAGCAGCGGTACTAGCGGGGGGGCCGGGGAGCAGTTCTTC
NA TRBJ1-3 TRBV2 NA CASRPTDVFGTIYF TGTGCCAGCCGCCCAACTGATGTGTTTGGCACCATATATTTT
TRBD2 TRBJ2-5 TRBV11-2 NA CASSLVVAGALKETQYF TGTGCCAGCAGCTTAGTAGTAGCGGGGGCCCTCAAAGAGACCCAGTACTTC
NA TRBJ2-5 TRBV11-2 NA CASSPGQETQYF TGTGCCAGCAGCCCAGGGCAGGAGACCCAGTACTTC
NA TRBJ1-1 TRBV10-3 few CAISDRTEAFF TGTGCCATCAGTGACAGGACTGAAGCTTTCTTT
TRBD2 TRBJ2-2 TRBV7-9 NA CASSPPLAGNTGELFF TGTGCCAGCAGCCCGCCACTAGCGGGGAACACCGGGGAGCTGTTTTTT
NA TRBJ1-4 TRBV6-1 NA CASSERKSLRQGGEKLFF TGTGCCAGCAGTGAAAGGAAAAGTTTGCGGCAGGGTGGGGAAAAACTGTTTTTT
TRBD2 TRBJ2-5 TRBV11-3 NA CASSKGTSGGEETQYF TGTGCCAGCAGCAAGGGGACTAGCGGGGGGGAAGAGACCCAGTACTTC
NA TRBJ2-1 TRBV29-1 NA CSVVGGGRRVDEQFF TGCAGCGTAGTAGGGGGGGGACGGAGGGTGGATGAGCAGTTCTTC
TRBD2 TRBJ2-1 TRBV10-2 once CASSDKRGGHEQFF TGCGCCAGCAGTGACAAGCGGGGGGGTCATGAGCAGTTCTTC
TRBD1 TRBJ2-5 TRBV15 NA CATSRAGQGGETQYF TGTGCCACCAGCAGAGCGGGACAGGGTGGAGAGACCCAGTACTTC
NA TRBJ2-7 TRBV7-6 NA CASSLGGGYEQYF TGTGCCAGCAGCTTAGGGGGCGGATACGAGCAGTACTTC
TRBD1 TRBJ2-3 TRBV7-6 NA CASSLTQGAKDTQYF TGTGCCAGCAGCTTAACTCAGGGGGCCAAAGATACGCAGTATTTT
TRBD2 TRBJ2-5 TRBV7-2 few CASSLLGGAVETQYF TGTGCCAGCAGCTTACTCGGGGGGGCCGTTGAGACCCAGTACTTC
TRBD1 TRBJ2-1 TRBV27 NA CASSHGTGGYNEQFF TGTGCCAGCAGTCACGGGACAGGGGGTTACAATGAGCAGTTCTTC
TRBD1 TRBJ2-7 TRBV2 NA CASSTQGAAPYEQYF TGTGCCAGCAGCACACAGGGGGCCGCCCCTTACGAGCAGTACTTC
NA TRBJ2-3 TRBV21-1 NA CASSGWQGSGGSPGTDTQYF TGTGCCAGCAGCGGTTGGCAGGGTAGCGGGGGGTCGCCGGGTACAGATACGCAGTATTTT
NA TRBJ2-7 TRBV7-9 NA CASSLGGTLTYEQDF TGTGCCAGCAGCTTAGGGGGGACACTTACCTACGAGCAGGACTTC
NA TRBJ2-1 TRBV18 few CASSPSQYSEQFF TGTGCCAGCTCACCATCGCAATACAGTGAGCAGTTCTTC
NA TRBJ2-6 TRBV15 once CATSRDIGAGANVLTF TGTGCCACCAGCAGAGATATCGGGGCTGGGGCCAACGTCCTGACTTTC
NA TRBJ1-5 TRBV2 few CASSGGLNQPQHF TGTGCCAGCAGTGGGGGGCTCAATCAGCCCCAGCATTTT
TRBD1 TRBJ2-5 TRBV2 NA CASSSPGTGISETQYF TGTGCCAGCAGTTCCCCCGGGACAGGGATTTCGGAGACCCAGTACTTC
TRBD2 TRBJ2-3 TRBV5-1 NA CASSLTSGEDTQYF TGCGCCAGCAGCTTGACTAGCGGGGAGGATACGCAGTATTTT
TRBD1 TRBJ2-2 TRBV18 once CASSPRDRGRILGAGELFF TGTGCCAGCTCACCGCGGGACAGGGGGCGTATTTTGGGAGCCGGGGAGCTGTTTTTT
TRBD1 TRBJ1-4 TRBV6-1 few CASSASIQGATNEKLFF TGTGCCAGCAGTGCCTCCATCCAGGGGGCAACTAATGAAAAACTGTTTTTT
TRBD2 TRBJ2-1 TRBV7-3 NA CASSLGLAGVDEQFF TGTGCCAGCAGCTTGGGCCTAGCGGGGGTCGATGAGCAGTTCTTC
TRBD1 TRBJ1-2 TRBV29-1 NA CSVLTGDYGYTF TGCAGCGTGCTGACAGGGGACTATGGCTACACCTTC